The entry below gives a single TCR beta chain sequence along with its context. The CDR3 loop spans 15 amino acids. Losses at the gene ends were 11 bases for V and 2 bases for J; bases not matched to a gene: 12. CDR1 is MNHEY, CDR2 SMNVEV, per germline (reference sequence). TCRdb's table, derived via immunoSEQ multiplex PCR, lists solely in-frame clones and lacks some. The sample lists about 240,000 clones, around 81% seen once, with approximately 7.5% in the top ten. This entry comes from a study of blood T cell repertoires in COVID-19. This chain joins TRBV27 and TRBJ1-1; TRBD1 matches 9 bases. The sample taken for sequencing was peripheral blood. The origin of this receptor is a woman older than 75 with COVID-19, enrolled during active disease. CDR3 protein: CAAWTGEYYNTEAFF. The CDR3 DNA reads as TGTGCCGCGTGGACAGGGGAATATTATAACACTGAAGCTTTCTTT.